This T cell receptor beta chain was sequenced during a study of blood T cell repertoires in COVID-19. Study as a whole: Samples of COVID-19 (acute and convalescent) were obtained from the United States, Italy and Spain. In each case, the material was cDNA or gDNA derived from T cells, B-cell-depleted T cells, or PBMCs.

The ends lost 0 bases at V and 2 bases at J; junction bases unmatched: 6. Per germline, CDR1 SGHRS and CDR2 YFSETQ. This CDR3 has 16 residues. Authors' processing steps: How many nucleated cells were present was estimated from reference gene primer amplification. Some clones are missing from TCRdb's copy, which holds only in-frame ones; the method was immunoSEQ multiplex PCR. That table is the source of V, J and clone size, and D and trimming were worked out from the DNA. The table records 45,000 to 70,000 clones, 75% to 85% of them present only once. The TCR was taken from a man in his sixties with acute or convalescent COVID-19. V is TRBV5-1 and J is TRBJ2-5; 8 positions agree with TRBD2. Sequenced sample: peripheral blood. This chain's CDR3 is CASSLAASGLQETQYF. The CDR3 bases are TGCGCCAGCAGCTTGGCGGCTAGCGGGTTACAAGAGACCCAGTACTTC. Filled out from reference TRBV5-1 and TRBJ2-5, the complete variable domain reads KAGVTQTPRYLIKTRGQQVTLSCSPISGHRSVSWYQQTPGQGLQFLFEYFSETQRNKGNFPGRFSGRQFSNSRSEMNVSTLELGDSALYLCASSLAASGLQETQYFGPGTRLLVL.